Listed below are T cell receptor beta chains from one sample, sequenced in a study of T cells in localized non-small cell lung cancer. The method was immunoSEQ multiplex PCR; TCRdb's version includes in-frame clones alone and lacks a portion of them. The sample has some 5,600 clones, approximately 60% seen once. Here the sequenced sample was lymph node tissue, taken before any cancer treatment. The receptor source for this set is a male donor at least 60 years old with stage I squamous cell lung carcinoma. Each CDR3 is given with its conserved first and last residue. The D gene is left open where the match is weak. The size entry is marked missing in some rows and otherwise reads once, few, many or a size class.

clone size: -; D gene: -; J gene: TRBJ2-3; V gene: TRBV19; CDR3 protein: CASTPGQTDTQYF; CDR3 DNA: TGTGCCAGTACCCCGGGCCAAACAGATACGCAGTATTTT
clone size: -; D gene: -; J gene: TRBJ1-3; V gene: TRBV7-6; CDR3 protein: CASSSLQISGNTIYF; CDR3 DNA: TGTGCCAGCAGCTCCCTCCAAATCTCTGGAAACACCATATATTTT
clone size: -; D gene: TRBD1; J gene: TRBJ1-2; V gene: TRBV18; CDR3 protein: CASSPGQDDYGYTF; CDR3 DNA: TGTGCCAGCTCACCGGGACAGGACGACTATGGCTACACCTTC
clone size: -; D gene: TRBD2; J gene: TRBJ2-1; V gene: TRBV19; CDR3 protein: CASSSPSGINEQFF; CDR3 DNA: TGTGCCAGTAGTTCGCCTAGCGGGATCAATGAGCAGTTCTTC
clone size: once; D gene: TRBD2; J gene: TRBJ2-7; V gene: TRBV6-7; CDR3 protein: CASGRLADYEQYF; CDR3 DNA: TGTGCCAGCGGACGACTAGCGGACTACGAGCAGTACTTC
clone size: -; D gene: -; J gene: TRBJ1-5; V gene: TRBV19; CDR3 protein: CASTVNNQPQHF; CDR3 DNA: TGTGCCAGTACCGTTAATAATCAGCCCCAGCATTTT
clone size: -; D gene: -; J gene: TRBJ2-3; V gene: TRBV19; CDR3 protein: CASKPSTTDTQYF; CDR3 DNA: TGTGCCAGTAAACCCTCCACGACAGATACGCAGTATTTT
clone size: once; D gene: TRBD1; J gene: TRBJ1-2; V gene: TRBV19; CDR3 protein: CASSDQTGGIANYGYTF; CDR3 DNA: TGTGCCAGTAGTGACCAGACAGGGGGGATAGCTAACTATGGCTACACCTTC
clone size: -; D gene: TRBD1; J gene: TRBJ1-2; V gene: TRBV28; CDR3 protein: CASRLGQGFIGYTF; CDR3 DNA: TGTGCCAGCAGACTGGGACAGGGTTTTATAGGCTACACCTTC
clone size: -; D gene: -; J gene: TRBJ1-1; V gene: TRBV19; CDR3 protein: CASRMEDTEAFF; CDR3 DNA: TGTGCCAGTAGAATGGAAGACACTGAAGCTTTCTTT
clone size: few; D gene: -; J gene: TRBJ1-1; V gene: TRBV6-8; CDR3 protein: CASSYGGGGTEAFF; CDR3 DNA: TGTGCCAGCAGTTACGGGGGAGGTGGGACTGAAGCTTTCTTT
clone size: -; D gene: TRBD1; J gene: TRBJ2-1; V gene: TRBV14; CDR3 protein: CASSQTTGAGEFF; CDR3 DNA: TGTGCCAGCAGCCAAACTACAGGGGCCGGGGAGTTCTTC
clone size: few; D gene: TRBD1; J gene: TRBJ2-5; V gene: TRBV4-1; CDR3 protein: CASSQLITQGAQGETQYF; CDR3 DNA: TGCGCCAGCAGCCAACTCATTACCCAGGGGGCGCAGGGAGAGACCCAGTACTTC
clone size: few; D gene: -; J gene: TRBJ2-7; V gene: TRBV18; CDR3 protein: CASGLTQLGGEQYF; CDR3 DNA: TGTGCCAGCGGACTCACCCAGCTTGGGGGAGAGCAGTACTTC
clone size: -; D gene: -; J gene: TRBJ1-2; V gene: TRBV9; CDR3 protein: CASTRDTSNYGYTF; CDR3 DNA: TGTGCCAGCACGCGGGACACCTCTAACTATGGCTACACCTTC
clone size: -; D gene: -; J gene: TRBJ1-5; V gene: TRBV28; CDR3 protein: CASSFFRSRQPQHF; CDR3 DNA: TGTGCCAGCAGTTTTTTTCGTTCACGTCAGCCCCAGCATTTT
clone size: medium-sized; D gene: TRBD1; J gene: TRBJ1-3; V gene: TRBV11-3; CDR3 protein: CASSWGGQPYSGNTIYF; CDR3 DNA: TGTGCCAGCAGCTGGGGGGGACAGCCCTACTCTGGAAACACCATATATTTT
clone size: -; D gene: -; J gene: TRBJ2-6; V gene: TRBV9; CDR3 protein: CASSSTAGANVLTF; CDR3 DNA: TGTGCCAGCAGCTCCACGGCTGGGGCCAACGTCCTGACTTTC
clone size: few; D gene: -; J gene: TRBJ1-1; V gene: TRBV6-8; CDR3 protein: CAALPGALMNTEAFF; CDR3 DNA: TGTGCCGCACTGCCGGGGGCCCTAATGAACACTGAAGCTTTCTTT
clone size: -; D gene: -; J gene: TRBJ2-3; V gene: TRBV19; CDR3 protein: CASSRTHGPDTQYF; CDR3 DNA: TGTGCCAGTAGTAGAACCCACGGTCCAGATACGCAGTATTTT